This TCR beta chain was captured by sequencing in a study of blood T cell repertoires in COVID-19. For the study at large: Some COVID-19 samples were acute and others convalescent; all came from the United States, Italy and Spain. T cells, B-cell-depleted T cells, or PBMCs provided the cDNA or gDNA that served as material.

The CDR3 loop spans 18 amino acids. Trimming pared 2 bases from V and 0 bases from J, leaving 18 bases between. Per the germline V gene, CDR1 is SGHTA and CDR2 is FQGNSA. Clones were sequenced by immunoSEQ multiplex PCR, and TCRdb holds only the in-frame ones, with some missing. Here the sample spans approximately 60,000 clones, roughly 78% being singletons. The clonotype originates from a woman of 80 years or more with acute or convalescent COVID-19. Material for sequencing was peripheral blood. V is TRBV7-2 and J is TRBJ2-3, with TRBD2 as a possible D gene (6 bases). The CDR3 coding sequence is TGTGCCAGCAGCTTAACCGCCTCGGGGAGCGGGAGCACAGATACGCAGTATTTT. It translates to CASSLTASGSGSTDTQYF.